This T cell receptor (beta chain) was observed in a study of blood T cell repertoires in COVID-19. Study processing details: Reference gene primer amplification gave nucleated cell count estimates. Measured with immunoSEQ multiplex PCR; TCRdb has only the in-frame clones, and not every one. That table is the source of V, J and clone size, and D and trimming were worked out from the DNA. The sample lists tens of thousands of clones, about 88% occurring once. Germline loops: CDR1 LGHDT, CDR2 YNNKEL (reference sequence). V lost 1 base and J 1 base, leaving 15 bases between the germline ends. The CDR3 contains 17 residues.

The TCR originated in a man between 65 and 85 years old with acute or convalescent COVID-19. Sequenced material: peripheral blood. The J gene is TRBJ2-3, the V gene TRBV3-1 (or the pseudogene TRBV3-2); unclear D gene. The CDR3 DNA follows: TGTGCCAGCAGCCAAGTACAGCCTCGTGATCGCACAGATACGCAGTATTTT. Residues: CASSQVQPRDRTDTQYF.